Listed below are T cell receptor beta chains from one sample, sequenced in a study of blood T cell repertoires in COVID-19. Sequencing used immunoSEQ multiplex PCR; TCRdb keeps in-frame clones, though not all of them. The profile shows just over 250,000 clones, 91% of them singletons. Material for sequencing was peripheral blood. These receptors were taken from a person under 35 with COVID-19, enrolled during active disease. Each CDR3 is given with its conserved first and last residue. D genes are given only for firm matches. Size is omitted from some rows. Given values are once, few, many or a class for expanded clones.

D	length	size	V	J	DNA	CDR3
-	15	-	TRBV7-8	TRBJ2-1	TGTGCCAGCAGCTTGGCCCACCCCTCCTACAATGAGCAGTTCTTC	CASSLAHPSYNEQFF
-	14	-	TRBV7-8	TRBJ2-5	TGTGCCAGCAGCAAAAGTAGGGCGGGGGAGACCCAGTACTTC	CASSKSRAGETQYF
-	13	-	TRBV27	TRBJ1-5	TGTGCCAGCAGTATCAGAGGTGGTCAGCCCCAGCATTTT	CASSIRGGQPQHF
TRBD2	13	once	TRBV7-2	TRBJ2-1	TGTGCCAGCAGCTCGACTAGCGGCAATGAGCAGTTCTTC	CASSSTSGNEQFF
-	13	-	TRBV7-9	TRBJ1-2	TGTGCCAGCAGCTTAGGTTACAGACGTGGCTACACCTTC	CASSLGYRRGYTF
-	14	-	TRBV5-8	TRBJ1-5	TGTGCCAGCAGCTTGGTAAGCGGCAATCAGCCCCAGCATTTT	CASSLVSGNQPQHF
-	11	-	TRBV5-4	TRBJ1-4	TGTGCCAGCAGCTTGGGGGGCCAGGTGATTTTT	CASSLGGQVIF
-	14	-	TRBV28	TRBJ2-3	TGTGCCAGTGATACGGGGGAGCTCACAGATACGCAGTATTTT	CASDTGELTDTQYF
TRBD1	17	-	TRBV9	TRBJ1-3	TGTGCCAGCAGCGTAGATACAGGGGGCGCCATGGGAAACACCATATATTTT	CASSVDTGGAMGNTIYF
TRBD1	15	-	TRBV6-2/TRBV6-3	TRBJ2-1	TGTGCCAGCAGTTCGGACAGGAGCTCCTACAATGAGCAGTTCTTC	CASSSDRSSYNEQFF
TRBD2	15	-	TRBV19	TRBJ2-1	TGTGCCAGTAGTTTACTAGCGGGAGCCTACAATGAGCAGTTCTTC	CASSLLAGAYNEQFF
-	14	once	TRBV27	TRBJ1-5	TGTGCCAGCAGTTTTGGAGGGAAAGGTCAGCCCCAGCATTTT	CASSFGGKGQPQHF
-	13	-	TRBV12-3/TRBV12-4	TRBJ2-7	TGTGCCAGCAGTAAAAGGCGGACGGGGGAGCAGTACTTC	CASSKRRTGEQYF
-	14	-	TRBV7-8	TRBJ1-2	TGTGCCAGCAGCTTACGCGATACTTCCTATGGCTACACCTTC	CASSLRDTSYGYTF
TRBD1	15	-	TRBV19	TRBJ1-5	TGTGCCAGTAAGATTGGGACAGGGGTCAATCAGCCCCAGCATTTT	CASKIGTGVNQPQHF
TRBD2	13	-	TRBV2	TRBJ2-1	TGTGCCATCGGACTAGCGGAGTACAATGAGCAGTTCTTC	CAIGLAEYNEQFF
TRBD2	16	-	TRBV6-1	TRBJ2-3	TGTGCCAGCAGTGCCGGGACTAGCTCTAGCACAGATACGCAGTATTTT	CASSAGTSSSTDTQYF
TRBD2	16	-	TRBV5-4	TRBJ2-5	TGTGCCAGCAGCGGAACTAGCGGGACTCTACAAGAGACCCAGTACTTC	CASSGTSGTLQETQYF
TRBD1	15	-	TRBV24-1	TRBJ1-2	TGTGCCACCAGTGTCGGAGGGCAGGGGGCGAGGGGCTACACCTTC	CATSVGGQGARGYTF
-	14	-	TRBV21-1	TRBJ2-7	TGTGCCAGCAGCAAAGTGGGACACTACTACGAGCAGTACTTC	CASSKVGHYYEQYF
-	13	-	TRBV5-6	TRBJ2-7	TGTGCCAGCAGCTCGGACATAACCTACGAGCAGTACTTC	CASSSDITYEQYF
-	15	-	TRBV5-1	TRBJ2-3	TGCGCCAGCAGCTTAAGGAGATCTTTCACAGATACGCAGTATTTT	CASSLRRSFTDTQYF
TRBD1	18	-	TRBV24-1	TRBJ2-3	TGTGCCACCAGTGACCCTACCGGACAGGGGGGCTTATTTGATACGCAGTATTTT	CATSDPTGQGGLFDTQYF
TRBD2	14	-	TRBV29-1	TRBJ2-1	TGCAGCGGACGGACTAGCGGAGGGGGCGATGAGCAGTTCTTC	CSGRTSGGGDEQFF
-	16	-	TRBV27	TRBJ2-1	TGTGCCAGCATGTCCCTCCGGGGGAGCCCCTACAATGAGCAGTTCTTC	CASMSLRGSPYNEQFF
TRBD1	16	-	TRBV7-9	TRBJ2-5	TGTGCCAGCAGCTTAGGGGACAGGGGGCGTCTAGAGACCCAGTACTTC	CASSLGDRGRLETQYF
TRBD2	15	-	TRBV6-5	TRBJ2-1	TGTGCCAGCAACAAGCGGGAGGGTTCCTACAATGAGCAGTTCTTC	CASNKREGSYNEQFF
-	16	-	TRBV28	TRBJ1-5	TGTGCCAGCAAAGTTTTTAGTTGGGGCGGGGGACAGCCCCAGCATTTT	CASKVFSWGGGQPQHF
TRBD2	14	-	TRBV7-2	TRBJ2-1	TGTGCCAGCAGCTCCGGGAGGGCGAACAATGAGCAGTTCTTC	CASSSGRANNEQFF
TRBD2	17	-	TRBV4-1	TRBJ2-1	TGCGCCAGCAGCCACCCAGGGGCGGGAGGCCTCTACAATGAGCAGTTCTTC	CASSHPGAGGLYNEQFF
-	14	-	TRBV9	TRBJ1-1	TGTGCCAGCAGCCCCCGACAGAAGAACACTGAAGCTTTCTTT	CASSPRQKNTEAFF
-	14	-	TRBV3-1/TRBV3-2	TRBJ1-1	TGTGCCAGCAGCCAAGACTACGTCGGCACTGAAGCTTTCTTT	CASSQDYVGTEAFF
-	12	-	TRBV5-6	TRBJ2-1	TGTGCCAGCAGCCACGGGCAGGGTGAGCAGTTCTTC	CASSHGQGEQFF
-	14	once	TRBV9	TRBJ2-5	TGTGCCAGCAGCGTAGGGAGCGGCCAAGAGACCCAGTACTTC	CASSVGSGQETQYF
-	17	-	TRBV4-1	TRBJ2-2	TGCGCCAGCAGCCAAGATGTCGAGCGGCCAGACACCGGGGAGCTGTTTTTT	CASSQDVERPDTGELFF
-	10	-	TRBV28	TRBJ2-7	TGTGCCAGCAGTGCGTACGAGCAGTACTTC	CASSAYEQYF
-	16	-	TRBV18	TRBJ2-3	TGTGCCAGCTCACCACCGTCGGGGGGCGCGGCAGATACGCAGTATTTT	CASSPPSGGAADTQYF
TRBD2	14	-	TRBV10-3	TRBJ2-7	TGTGCCATCACCCCGGGACTAGCGGGAGGCGAGCAGTACTTC	CAITPGLAGGEQYF
TRBD1	11	-	TRBV20-1	TRBJ1-2	TGCAGTGCTAGGGGACAGGGGACAGACACCTTC	CSARGQGTDTF
TRBD1	15	-	TRBV6-4	TRBJ2-1	TGTGCCAGCAGTGACTCGACAGGGGGCAAGGATGAGCAGTTCTTC	CASSDSTGGKDEQFF
TRBD1	16	-	TRBV7-2	TRBJ1-2	TGTGCCAGCAGTCGACAGGGTAACCTCGTAGACTATGGCTACACCTTC	CASSRQGNLVDYGYTF
-	15	few	TRBV24-1	TRBJ2-1	TGTGCCACCAGTGAGTCCAAAGGGGGTAATAATGAGCAGTTCTTC	CATSESKGGNNEQFF
TRBD2	14	-	TRBV29-1	TRBJ2-3	TGCAGCGGGGCCCACAGCGGGAGGGTAGATACGCAGTATTTT	CSGAHSGRVDTQYF
TRBD1	17	-	TRBV19	TRBJ2-7	TGTGCCAGTAACCCGGGACAGGGTTTTTCCTCCTCCTACGAGCAGTACTTC	CASNPGQGFSSSYEQYF
-	12	-	TRBV9	TRBJ2-7	TGTGCCTCGGGAGACAACTCCTACGAGCAGTACTTC	CASGDNSYEQYF
TRBD1	16	once	TRBV19	TRBJ2-2	TGTGCCAGTAGTATAGAGACAGGGGGCAACACCGGGGAGCTGTTTTTT	CASSIETGGNTGELFF
-	14	once	TRBV4-1	TRBJ1-6	TGCGCCAGCAGCCTGGGCAGCTCAAATTCACCCCTCCACTTT	CASSLGSSNSPLHF
-	15	-	TRBV5-1	TRBJ1-1	TGCGCCAGCAGCCGTCCGGACGGACAGAACACTGAAGCTTTCTTT	CASSRPDGQNTEAFF
-	13	-	TRBV3-1/TRBV3-2	TRBJ1-2	TGTGCCAGCAGCTTACAGGCAGGGGAGGGCTACACCTTC	CASSLQAGEGYTF
TRBD2	14	-	TRBV6-4	TRBJ2-1	TGTGCCAGCAGTTCTGAAGCGGGAGTCGATGAGCAGTTCTTC	CASSSEAGVDEQFF
TRBD1	15	-	TRBV19	TRBJ2-1	TGTGCCAGCAGTACAGGGGGATCCTCCTACAATGAGCAGTTCTTC	CASSTGGSSYNEQFF
TRBD1	16	few	TRBV6-1	TRBJ1-6	TGTGCCAGCAGTGAAGTGGGACAGGGTTATAATTCACCCCTCCACTTT	CASSEVGQGYNSPLHF
TRBD1	17	-	TRBV7-9	TRBJ1-4	TGTGCCAGCAGCTTGAGGACAGGGCCTAACCTCCTGGAAAAACTGTTTTTT	CASSLRTGPNLLEKLFF
-	13	once	TRBV11-2	TRBJ1-3	TGTGCCAGCAGCTTCGCGGGGGGAAACACCATATATTTT	CASSFAGGNTIYF
-	16	-	TRBV4-1	TRBJ1-1	TGCGCCAGCAGCCAAGTTCAGGTAGACATGAACACTGAAGCTTTCTTT	CASSQVQVDMNTEAFF
-	13	-	TRBV27	TRBJ1-5	TGTGCCAGCAGTTTCAATACTAATCAGCCCCAGCATTTT	CASSFNTNQPQHF
TRBD1	15	-	TRBV6-1	TRBJ2-7	TGTGCCAGCAGTGACCCTAGGACAGGTGACTACGAGCAGTACTTC	CASSDPRTGDYEQYF
-	14	-	TRBV11-2	TRBJ1-6	TGTACCAGTCGACCGGCGGGGATTAATTCACCCCTCCACTTT	CTSRPAGINSPLHF
-	15	-	TRBV11-3	TRBJ2-7	TGTGCCAGCAGCCCCTCTGTTGCAGCGGAAGACGAGCAGTACTTC	CASSPSVAAEDEQYF
TRBD2	14	-	TRBV11-2	TRBJ2-1	TGTGCCAGCAGCTTTGGGACTAGCTACAATGAGCAGTTCTTC	CASSFGTSYNEQFF